This T cell receptor (beta chain) was retrieved from a study of cytomegalovirus exposure and HLA in healthy donors (dated by TCRdb to about 2017). Broadly, across the study: A later analysis indicated that the 90 to 150 validation repertoires were generated on the platform also employed for the approximately 700 repertoires of the first cohort. The study aimed to test whether signatures of past pathogen exposure could be identified by cataloging public T cell receptors. A separate validation cohort of 90 to 150 different subjects was used in addition to the approximately 700-subject first cohort. To predict cytomegalovirus infection status, the study combined high-throughput TCR immunosequencing, statistical association of individual TCRs with disease status, and machine learning.

Receptor libraries were prepared by the immunoSEQ multiplex PCR assay. On the authors' methods: A statistical classification framework was built for diagnosing cytomegalovirus status from the catalog of TCR beta chain sequences. Entries here come from immuneACCESS through TCRdb and include only in-frame sequences with V and J called. Some clones fail to appear in such tables; in the studies checked, an unresolved V gene covers under half of the shortfall, and the cause of the remainder is unknown. V and J calls plus clone size are reproduced from that table; the DNA served to infer D and trimming. The sample yields around 150,000 clones; 85% to 90% were counted once. Around 3.2% of the sample lies in the top ten. Donors formed part of the validation cohort, which comprised about 130 subjects and was distinct from the first cohort of roughly 600 subjects. Points on this clone: This receptor's antigen is unknown. Per-base quality was not reported, and no clone a single base away is much larger than it.

General findings and caveats noted by the study authors: In both the original and validation cohorts, the classifier was reported to diagnose cytomegalovirus status with high specificity and sensitivity. While some public TCRs were present in many individuals, most TCR sequences turned up only very rarely across donors. The study gave a list of over 150 TCR beta chains associated with cytomegalovirus. All 120 or so repertoires were used to score co-occurrence in the validation cohort in a later analysis, because that analysis had no HLA typing for the cohort. A later analysis found that TCRs clustered in the first cohort also tended to co-occur in the 120 or so validation repertoires, with approximately 95% of cluster scores above 0. It was suggested by the authors that the approach could potentially be generalized to other disease states and immunological phenotypes. In vitro tests confirmed that a few of the cytomegalovirus-associated TCR beta chains recognize cytomegalovirus antigens.

The CDR3, cysteine through phenylalanine, is 15 amino acids long. The retained sequence is limited to the CDR3, 45 bases, with the frame set at the first base. V loses 2 bases, J loses 0 bases, and the germline ends lie 9 bases apart. According to the germline V gene, CDR1 reads SGDLS and CDR2 reads YYNGEE. This TCR was sampled from a woman aged 18-29 years in good health and CMV-seropositive. Sequencing used PBMCs. Here the chain combines TRBV9 and TRBJ2-1; the D gene remains uncertain. The DNA is as follows: TGTGCCAGCAGCGTCTCACGGAGCTCCTACAATGAGCAGTTCTTC. Translated, this gives CASSVSRSSYNEQFF.